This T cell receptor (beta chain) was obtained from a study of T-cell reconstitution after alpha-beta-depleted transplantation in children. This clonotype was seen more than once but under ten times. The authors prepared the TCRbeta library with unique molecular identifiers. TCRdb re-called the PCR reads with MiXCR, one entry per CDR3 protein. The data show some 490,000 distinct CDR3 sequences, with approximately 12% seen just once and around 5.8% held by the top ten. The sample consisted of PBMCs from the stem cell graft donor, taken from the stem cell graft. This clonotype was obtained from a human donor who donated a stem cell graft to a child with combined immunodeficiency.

CDR3 in DNA: TGCGCCAGCAGCTTGGGCCCAGGGTCAGGGGATGAGCAGTTCTTC. Amino acids: CASSLGPGSGDEQFF. The genes are TRBV5-1 and TRBJ2-1, with D possibly matching TRBD1 (6 bases). This CDR3 is 15 amino acids long. V gave up 0 bases and J gave up 8 bases, with 15 bases separating them. CDR1 SGHRS and CDR2 YFSETQ come from the germline V gene.